This T cell receptor (beta chain) was captured in a study of shared clonotypes between healthy human individuals. The sorted-subset replicate PCRs were given approximately 190 ng DNA, which is some 29,000 T cell genomes. Produced via immunoSEQ multiplex PCR; TCRdb's table is partial and in-frame only. The sample includes around 700,000 clones, around 67% of them seen just once. Regarding the study as a whole: The donor pool, a small one, limited the genetic and exposure-history diversity represented. The authors sampled blood alone, and tissue repertoires likely differ. In the sorted subsets, rarefaction showed sequencing was incomplete despite large depth.

Comments on this clone: Its cognate antigen is unknown.

Trimming took off 3 bases at V and 5 bases at J, with 17 bases between the two ends. Germline CDR1 is LNHDA and CDR2 is SQIVND (reference sequence). The CDR3 spans 16 residues. The J gene is TRBJ1-5, the V gene TRBV19, with D perhaps TRBD1 (6 bases). This sequence originates from a woman in her thirties in good health. The specimen was memory CD4+ T cells sorted from blood. This sample's subset: CD45RA-negative fraction. The CDR3 bases are TGTGCCAGTAGTATTTTGGGGGCTGCGACCCATCAGCCCCAGCATTTT. Translation: CASSILGAATHQPQHF.